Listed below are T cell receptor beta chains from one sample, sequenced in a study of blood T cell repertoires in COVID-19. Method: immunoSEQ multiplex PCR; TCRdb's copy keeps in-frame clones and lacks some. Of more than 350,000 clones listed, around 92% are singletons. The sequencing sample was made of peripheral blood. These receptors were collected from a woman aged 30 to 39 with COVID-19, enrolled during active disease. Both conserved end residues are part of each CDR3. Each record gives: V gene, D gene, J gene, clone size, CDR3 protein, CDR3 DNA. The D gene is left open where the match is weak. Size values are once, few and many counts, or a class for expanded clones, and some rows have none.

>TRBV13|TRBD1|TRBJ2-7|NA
CASSLGPGQGGGYSYEQYF
TGTGCCAGCAGCTTAGGGCCGGGACAGGGTGGGGGATACTCCTACGAGCAGTACTTC
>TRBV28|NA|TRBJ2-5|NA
CASSPGTARSTKETQYF
TGTGCCAGCAGTCCTGGGACTGCCCGGAGTACAAAAGAGACCCAGTACTTC
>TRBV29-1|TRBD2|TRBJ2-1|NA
CSGGIAGDLGEQFF
TGCAGCGGGGGTATAGCGGGAGATTTAGGTGAGCAGTTCTTC
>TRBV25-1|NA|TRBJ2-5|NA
CASSDDLRDTRGTQYF
TGTGCCAGCAGTGACGATCTGAGGGATACCAGGGGGACCCAGTACTTC
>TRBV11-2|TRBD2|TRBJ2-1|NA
CASSLVVAGGPNEQFF
TGTGCCAGCAGCTTAGTAGTAGCGGGAGGGCCGAATGAGCAGTTCTTC
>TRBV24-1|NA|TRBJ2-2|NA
CATSGHRASGELFF
TGTGCCACCAGTGGTCACAGGGCATCCGGGGAGCTGTTTTTT
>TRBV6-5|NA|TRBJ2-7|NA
CASKPGHQSSYEQYF
TGTGCCAGCAAACCGGGACACCAGAGCTCCTACGAGCAGTACTTC
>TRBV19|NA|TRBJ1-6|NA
CASSIGGSNNSPLHF
TGTGCCAGTAGTATAGGGGGCTCGAATAATTCACCCCTCCACTTT
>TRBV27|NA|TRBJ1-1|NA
CASSIVRGTEAFF
TGTGCCAGCAGTATAGTCAGGGGAACTGAAGCTTTCTTT
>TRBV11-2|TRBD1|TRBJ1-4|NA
CASSRGQGNEKLFF
TGTGCCAGCAGCCGAGGACAGGGAAATGAAAAACTGTTTTTT
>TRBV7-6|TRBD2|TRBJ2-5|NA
CASSLVPGGKETQYF
TGTGCCAGCAGCTTAGTGCCGGGGGGGAAAGAGACCCAGTACTTC
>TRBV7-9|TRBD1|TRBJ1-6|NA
CASSGQGANSPLHF
TGTGCCAGCTCGGGTCAGGGGGCCAATTCACCCCTCCACTTT
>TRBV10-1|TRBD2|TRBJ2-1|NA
CASGLAGANNEQFF
TGCGCCAGCGGACTAGCGGGGGCCAACAATGAGCAGTTCTTC
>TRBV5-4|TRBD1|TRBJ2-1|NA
CASSTGQYNEQFF
TGTGCCAGCAGCACGGGACAGTACAATGAGCAGTTCTTC
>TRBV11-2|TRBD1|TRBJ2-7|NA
CASSSDREIDEQYF
TGTGCCAGCAGCTCTGACAGGGAGATTGACGAGCAGTACTTC
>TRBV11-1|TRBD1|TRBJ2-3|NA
CASSPTGVDTQYF
TGTGCCAGCAGCCCGACAGGGGTTGATACGCAGTATTTT
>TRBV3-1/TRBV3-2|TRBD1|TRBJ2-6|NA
CASSQDIWGQGYSGGANVLTF
TGTGCCAGCAGCCAAGACATTTGGGGACAGGGATATTCGGGTGGGGCCAACGTCCTGACTTTC
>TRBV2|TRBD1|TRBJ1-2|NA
CASGPGTGFSGYTF
TGTGCCAGCGGCCCTGGGACAGGGTTTAGTGGCTACACCTTC
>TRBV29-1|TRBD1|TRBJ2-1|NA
CSVARGNVYNEQFF
TGCAGCGTTGCCAGGGGGAATGTCTACAATGAGCAGTTCTTC
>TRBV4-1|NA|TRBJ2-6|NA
CASSFAGVLGSGANVLTF
TGCGCCAGCAGCTTCGCCGGGGTACTCGGGTCTGGGGCCAACGTCCTGACTTTC
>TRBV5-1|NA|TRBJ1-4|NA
CASSLGGRQGSEKLFF
TGCGCCAGCAGCTTAGGCGGTAGGCAGGGAAGTGAAAAACTGTTTTTT
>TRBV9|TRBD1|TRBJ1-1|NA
CASSEGTGGNTEAFF
TGTGCCAGCAGCGAGGGGACAGGCGGAAACACTGAAGCTTTCTTT
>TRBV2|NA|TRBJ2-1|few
CASSLTRGGAIEQFF
TGTGCCAGCAGTCTAACAAGAGGAGGAGCCATTGAGCAGTTCTTC
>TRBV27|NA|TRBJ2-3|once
CASSPWANTDTQYF
TGTGCCAGCAGCCCCTGGGCTAACACAGATACGCAGTATTTT
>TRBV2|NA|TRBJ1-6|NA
CASRTAGEYSPLHF
TGTGCCAGCAGGACAGCGGGGGAGTATTCACCCCTCCACTTT
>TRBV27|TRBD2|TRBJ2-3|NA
CASSFPSGDGTDTQYF
TGTGCCAGCAGTTTCCCTAGCGGGGACGGGACAGATACGCAGTATTTT
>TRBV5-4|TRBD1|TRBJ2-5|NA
CASSLGTAYQETQYF
TGTGCCAGCAGCCTCGGGACAGCGTACCAAGAGACCCAGTACTTC
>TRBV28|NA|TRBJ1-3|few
CASLAPSGNGNTIYF
TGTGCCAGCTTAGCTCCTTCGGGGAATGGAAACACCATATATTTT
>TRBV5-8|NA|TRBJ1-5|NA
CASSFGRPNQPQHF
TGTGCCAGCAGCTTTGGGCGCCCCAATCAGCCCCAGCATTTT
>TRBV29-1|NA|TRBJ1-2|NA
CSTRGGDYGYTF
TGCAGCACAAGGGGTGGTGACTATGGCTACACCTTC
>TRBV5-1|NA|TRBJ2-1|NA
CASSLQVGTYNEQFF
TGCGCCAGCAGCTTGCAGGTCGGGACATACAATGAGCAGTTCTTC
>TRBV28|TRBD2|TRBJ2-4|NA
CASSLTSGDIQYF
TGTGCCAGCAGCCTAACTAGCGGCGACATTCAGTACTTC
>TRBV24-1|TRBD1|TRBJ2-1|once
CATSDLYGQGAEGEQFF
TGTGCCACCAGTGATTTGTATGGACAGGGGGCGGAGGGTGAGCAGTTCTTC
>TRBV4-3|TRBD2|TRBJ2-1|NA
CASSPGTSGTTYNEQFF
TGCGCCAGCAGCCCCGGGACTAGCGGAACAACCTACAATGAGCAGTTCTTC
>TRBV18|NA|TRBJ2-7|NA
CASSPKHFDAYEQYF
TGTGCCAGCTCACCAAAGCACTTCGATGCTTACGAGCAGTACTTC
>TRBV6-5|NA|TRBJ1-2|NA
CASSMTGANYGYTF
TGTGCCAGCAGCATGACAGGCGCTAACTATGGCTACACCTTC
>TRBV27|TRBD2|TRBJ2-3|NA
CASSPLAGGSTDTQYF
TGTGCCAGCAGTCCTCTAGCGGGAGGGAGCACAGATACGCAGTATTTT
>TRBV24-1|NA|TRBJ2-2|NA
CATRQQGMGGELFF
TGTGCCACCAGGCAACAGGGAATGGGCGGGGAGCTGTTTTTT
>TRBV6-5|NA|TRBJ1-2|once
CASSNRVANYGYTF
TGTGCCAGCAGTAACCGGGTCGCTAACTATGGCTACACCTTC
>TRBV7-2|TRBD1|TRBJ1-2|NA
CASSSTGGRGYTF
TGTGCCAGCAGCTCAACAGGGGGCCGCGGCTACACCTTC
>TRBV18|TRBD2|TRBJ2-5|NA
CASSLSGREETQYF
TGTGCCAGCTCTCTTAGCGGGAGGGAAGAGACCCAGTACTTC
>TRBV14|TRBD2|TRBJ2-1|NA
CASTISGRGNNEQFF
TGTGCCAGCACCATTAGCGGGAGAGGCAACAATGAGCAGTTCTTC
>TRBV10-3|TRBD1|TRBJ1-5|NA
CAIGQGGLTYSNQPQHF
TGTGCCATCGGACAGGGGGGCCTAACTTATAGCAATCAGCCCCAGCATTTT
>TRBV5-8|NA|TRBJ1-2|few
CASSSSGDFGYTF
TGTGCCAGCAGCTCGTCTGGGGACTTTGGCTACACCTTC
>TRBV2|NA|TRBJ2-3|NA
CASSEALPRDTQYF
TGTGCCAGCAGTGAAGCGCTTCCCAGAGATACGCAGTATTTT
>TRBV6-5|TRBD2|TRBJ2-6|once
CARGGSSGANVLTF
TGTGCCCGGGGGGGGTCCTCTGGGGCCAACGTCCTGACTTTC
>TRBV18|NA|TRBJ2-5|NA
CASSPVRETQYF
TGTGCCAGCTCACCAGTCCGAGAGACCCAGTACTTC
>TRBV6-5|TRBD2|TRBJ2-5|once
CASSLTSGRRETQYF
TGTGCCAGCAGTCTTACTAGCGGGAGAAGAGAGACCCAGTACTTC
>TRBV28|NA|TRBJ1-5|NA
CASSLAQDNQPQHF
TGTGCCAGCAGTTTAGCACAGGATAATCAGCCCCAGCATTTT
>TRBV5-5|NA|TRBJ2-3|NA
CASSLGQIYSTDTQYF
TGTGCCAGCAGCTTGGGCCAGATTTATAGCACAGATACGCAGTATTTT
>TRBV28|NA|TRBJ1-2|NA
CASSLRGTFGNYGYTF
TGTGCCAGCAGTTTACGGGGGACCTTCGGAAACTATGGCTACACCTTC
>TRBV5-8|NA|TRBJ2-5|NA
CASSPRQLQETQYF
TGTGCCAGCAGCCCCCGACAGTTACAAGAGACCCAGTACTTC
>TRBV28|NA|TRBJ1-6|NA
CASSLPGDVTSPLHF
TGTGCCAGCAGTTTACCGGGGGACGTAACTTCACCCCTCCACTTT
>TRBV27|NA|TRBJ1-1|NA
CASSLWGGTGTEAFF
TGTGCCAGCAGTTTATGGGGGGGCACGGGCACTGAAGCTTTCTTT
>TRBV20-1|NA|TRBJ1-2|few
CSALYGYTF
TGCAGTGCTCTCTATGGCTACACCTTC
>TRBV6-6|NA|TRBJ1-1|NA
CASRNSEDVPNTEAFF
TGTGCCAGCCGAAATTCCGAGGATGTGCCGAACACTGAAGCTTTCTTT
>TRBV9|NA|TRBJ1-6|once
CASSVEGIDNSPLHF
TGTGCCAGCAGCGTTGAGGGTATTGATAATTCACCCCTCCACTTT
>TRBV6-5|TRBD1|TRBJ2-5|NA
CASSYSWDRQETQYF
TGTGCCAGCAGTTACTCTTGGGACAGGCAAGAGACCCAGTACTTC